The clone carrying this T cell receptor beta chain is categorized as medium-sized. Its antigen is not identified. V lost 6 bases and J lost 6, with 9 bases in between. This CDR3 is 11 amino acids long. This entry comes from a study of neurological immune-mediated disorders. General observations from the study: Private repertoires in all groups were suggested by the finding that expanded clones across subjects shared no CDR3 amino acid sequences.

The cDNA was synthesized by means of template-switch 5'RACE, which was carried out with 10-nucleotide random UMIs. One entry per CDR3 protein results from TCRdb running MiXCR on the 5' RACE reads. The top ten hold 0.9% to 1.4% of the sample, which has about 82,000 distinct CDR3 sequences, 2.6% seen once. The unsorted libraries were prepared from 2 million PBMCs (stored at -80 C). The chain couples TRBV12-3 or TRBV12-4 to TRBJ2-7, with no clear D. The sample consisted of PBMCs. The clonotype was recovered from a woman aged 25 to 39 with multiple sclerosis. The CDR3, as DNA: TGTGCCAGCAGCCGTCAAGGCGAGCAGTACTTC. Its translation is CASSRQGEQYF.